This TCR beta chain was documented in a study of blood T cell repertoires in COVID-19. Only in-frame clones appear in the TCRdb table, and some are missing; sequencing was by immunoSEQ multiplex PCR. The sample contains hundreds of thousands of clones, 75% to 90% of which appear only once. Germline V lookup: CDR1 SGHKS, CDR2 YYEKEE (reference sequence). The ends lost 2 bases at V and 6 bases at J; junction bases unmatched: 7. The CDR3 runs 15 residues. This sequence was found in a man between 18 and 35 years old who had recovered from COVID-19. The chain uses TRBV5-5 and TRBJ2-1; TRBD1 aligns across 8 bases. Sequencing input: PBMCs or T cells enriched from blood (not recorded which). CDR3 residues: CASSFDRGFFNEQFF. The CDR3 DNA follows: TGTGCCAGCAGCTTCGACAGGGGATTTTTCAATGAGCAGTTCTTC. The variable domain in full, completed from reference TRBV5-5 and TRBJ2-1, reads DAGVTQSPTHLIKTRGQQVTLRCSPISGHKSVSWYQQVLGQGPQFIFQYYEKEERGRGNFPDRFSARQFPNYSSELNVNALLLGDSALYLCASSFDRGFFNEQFFGPGTRLTVL.